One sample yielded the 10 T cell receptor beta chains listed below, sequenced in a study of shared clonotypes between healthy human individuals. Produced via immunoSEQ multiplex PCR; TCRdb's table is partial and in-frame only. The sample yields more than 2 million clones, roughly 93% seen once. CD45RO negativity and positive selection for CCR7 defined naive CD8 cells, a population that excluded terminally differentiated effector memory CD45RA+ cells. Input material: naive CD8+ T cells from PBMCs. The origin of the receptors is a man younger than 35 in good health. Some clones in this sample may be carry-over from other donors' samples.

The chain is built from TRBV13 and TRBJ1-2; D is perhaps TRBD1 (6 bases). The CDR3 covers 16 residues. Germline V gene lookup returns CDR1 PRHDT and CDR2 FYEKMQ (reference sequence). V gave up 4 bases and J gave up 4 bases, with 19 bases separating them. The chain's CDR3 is CASSSRGGTPPYGYTF. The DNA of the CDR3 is TGTGCCAGCAGCTCAAGGGGGGGCACGCCCCCCTATGGCTACACCTTC.

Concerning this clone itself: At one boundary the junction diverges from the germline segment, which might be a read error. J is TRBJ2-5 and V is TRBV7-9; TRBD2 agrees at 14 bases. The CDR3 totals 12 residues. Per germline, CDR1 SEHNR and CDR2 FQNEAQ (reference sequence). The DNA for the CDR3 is TGTGCCAGCAGCCCGGGACTAGCGGGAGTTAACTTC. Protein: CASSPGLAGVNF.

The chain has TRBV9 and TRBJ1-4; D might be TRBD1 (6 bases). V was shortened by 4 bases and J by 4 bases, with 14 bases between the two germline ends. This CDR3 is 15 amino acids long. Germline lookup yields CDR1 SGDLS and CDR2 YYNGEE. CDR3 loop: CASSSGGGRNEKLFF. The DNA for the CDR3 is TGTGCCAGCAGCTCCGGGGGCGGCCGTAATGAAAAACTGTTTTTT.

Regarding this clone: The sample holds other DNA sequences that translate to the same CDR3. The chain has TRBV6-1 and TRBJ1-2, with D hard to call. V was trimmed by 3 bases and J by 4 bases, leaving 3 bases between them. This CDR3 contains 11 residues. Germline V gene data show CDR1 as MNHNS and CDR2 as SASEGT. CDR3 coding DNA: TGTGCCAGCAGTGAGTCCTATGGCTACACCTTC. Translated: CASSESYGYTF.

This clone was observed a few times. This chain's CDR3 is CASSLGQGNSGYTF. DNA for the CDR3: TGTGCCAGCAGCCTTGGACAGGGGAATTCTGGCTACACCTTC. This rearrangement joins TRBV6-5 to TRBJ1-2, with 9 positions matching TRBD1. This CDR3 spans 14 amino acids. Germline CDR1 and CDR2: MNHEY and SVGAGI. The junction had 9 bases not matched to a gene; V was cut back by 6 bases and J by 7 bases.

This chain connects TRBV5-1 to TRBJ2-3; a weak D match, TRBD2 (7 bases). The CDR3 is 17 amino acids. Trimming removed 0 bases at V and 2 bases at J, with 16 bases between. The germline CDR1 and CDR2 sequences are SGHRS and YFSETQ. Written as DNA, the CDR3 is TGCGCCAGCAGCTTGGGGTCGAGCGGGGACACCACAGATACGCAGTATTTT. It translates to CASSLGSSGDTTDTQYF.

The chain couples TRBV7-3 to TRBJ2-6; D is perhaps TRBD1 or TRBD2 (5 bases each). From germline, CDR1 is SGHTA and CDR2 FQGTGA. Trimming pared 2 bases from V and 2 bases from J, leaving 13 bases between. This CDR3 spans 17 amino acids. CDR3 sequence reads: CASSLGHGAAGANVLTF. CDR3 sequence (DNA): TGTGCCAGCAGCTTAGGACACGGGGCGGCTGGGGCCAACGTCCTGACTTTC.

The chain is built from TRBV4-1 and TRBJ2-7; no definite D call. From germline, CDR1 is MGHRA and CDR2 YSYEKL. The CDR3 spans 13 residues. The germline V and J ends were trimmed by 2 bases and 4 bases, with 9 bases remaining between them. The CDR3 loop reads CASSQPLEYEQYF. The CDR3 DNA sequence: TGCGCCAGCAGCCAACCTTTAGAGTACGAGCAGTACTTC.

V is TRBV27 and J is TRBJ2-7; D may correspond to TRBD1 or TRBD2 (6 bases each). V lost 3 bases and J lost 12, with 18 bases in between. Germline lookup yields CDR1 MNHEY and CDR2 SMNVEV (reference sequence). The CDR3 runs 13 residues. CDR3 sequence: CASSLGLGGTSYF. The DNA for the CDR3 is TGTGCCAGCAGTTTGGGGTTGGGGGGCACTTCGTACTTC.

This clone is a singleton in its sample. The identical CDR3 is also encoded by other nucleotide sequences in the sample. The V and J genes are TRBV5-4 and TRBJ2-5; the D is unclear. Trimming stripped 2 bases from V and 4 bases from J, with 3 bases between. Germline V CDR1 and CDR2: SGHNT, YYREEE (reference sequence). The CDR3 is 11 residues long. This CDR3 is CASSFAETQYF. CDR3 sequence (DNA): TGTGCCAGCAGCTTCGCAGAGACCCAGTACTTC. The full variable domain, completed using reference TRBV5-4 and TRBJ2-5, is ETGVTQSPTHLIKTRGQQVTLRCSSQSGHNTVSWYQQALGQGPQFIFQYYREEENGRGNFPPRFSGLQFPNYSSELNVNALELDDSALYLCASSFAETQYFGPGTRLLVL.